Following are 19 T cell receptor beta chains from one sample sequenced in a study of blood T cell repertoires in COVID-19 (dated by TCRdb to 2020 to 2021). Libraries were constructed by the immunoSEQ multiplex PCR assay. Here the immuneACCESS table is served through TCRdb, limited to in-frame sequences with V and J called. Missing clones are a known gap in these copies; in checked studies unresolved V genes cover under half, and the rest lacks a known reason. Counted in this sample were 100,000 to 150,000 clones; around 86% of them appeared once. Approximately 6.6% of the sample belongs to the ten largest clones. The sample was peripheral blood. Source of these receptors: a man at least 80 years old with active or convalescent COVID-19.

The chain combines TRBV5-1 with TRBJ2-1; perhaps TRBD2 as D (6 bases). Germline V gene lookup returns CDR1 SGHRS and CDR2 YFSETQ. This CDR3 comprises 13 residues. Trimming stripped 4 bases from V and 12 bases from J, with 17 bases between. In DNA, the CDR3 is TGCGCCAGCAGCGAGGGGACTTCCTGGGGGCAGTTCTTC. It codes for CASSEGTSWGQFF.

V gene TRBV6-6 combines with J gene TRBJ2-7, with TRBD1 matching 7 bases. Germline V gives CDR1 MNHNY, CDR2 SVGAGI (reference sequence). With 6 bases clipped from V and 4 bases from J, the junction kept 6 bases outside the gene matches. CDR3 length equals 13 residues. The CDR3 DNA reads TGTGCCAGCAGCCCGGGACAGAGATACGAGCAGTACTTC. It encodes CASSPGQRYEQYF.

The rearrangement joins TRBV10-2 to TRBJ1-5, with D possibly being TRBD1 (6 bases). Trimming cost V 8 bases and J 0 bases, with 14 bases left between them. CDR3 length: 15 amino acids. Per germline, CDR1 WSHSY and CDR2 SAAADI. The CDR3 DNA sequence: TGCGCCAGCGCTAAACAGGGATATAGCAATCAGCCCCAGCATTTT. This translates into CASAKQGYSNQPQHF.

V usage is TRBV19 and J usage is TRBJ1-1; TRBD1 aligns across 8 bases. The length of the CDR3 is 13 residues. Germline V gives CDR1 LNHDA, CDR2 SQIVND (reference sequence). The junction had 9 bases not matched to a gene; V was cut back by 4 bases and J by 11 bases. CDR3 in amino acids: CASSTPGTGAAFF. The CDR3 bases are TGTGCCAGTAGTACCCCTGGGACAGGAGCGGCTTTCTTT.

The CDR3 DNA sequence: TGTGCCAGCAGTTTCTTGCAGGGTGGCTCACCCCTCCACTTT. Its protein is CASSFLQGGSPLHF. This sequence joins TRBV27 and TRBJ1-6; the D gene is possibly TRBD1 (5 bases). Germline loops: CDR1 MNHEY, CDR2 SMNVEV (reference sequence). Trimming took off 3 bases at V and 10 bases at J, with 13 bases between the two ends. This CDR3 is 14 amino acids long.

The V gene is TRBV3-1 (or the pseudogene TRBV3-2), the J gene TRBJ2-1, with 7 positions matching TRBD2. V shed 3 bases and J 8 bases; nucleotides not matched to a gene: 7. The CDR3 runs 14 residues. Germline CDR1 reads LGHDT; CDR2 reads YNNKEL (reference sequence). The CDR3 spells CASSQSGVLDEQFF. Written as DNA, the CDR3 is TGTGCCAGCAGCCAGAGCGGGGTACTAGATGAGCAGTTCTTC.

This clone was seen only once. CDR3 residues: CASSQLDRNSPLHF. For the CDR3, the DNA is TGTGCCAGCAGTCAATTGGACAGGAATTCACCCCTCCACTTT. This chain uses TRBV3-1 (or the pseudogene TRBV3-2) with TRBJ1-6; 7 positions match TRBD1. The CDR3 runs to 14 residues. After removal of 6 bases from V and 7 bases from J, the junction contained 6 bases not matched to a gene. Germline V gene sequence: CDR1 LGHDT, CDR2 YNNKEL (reference sequence).

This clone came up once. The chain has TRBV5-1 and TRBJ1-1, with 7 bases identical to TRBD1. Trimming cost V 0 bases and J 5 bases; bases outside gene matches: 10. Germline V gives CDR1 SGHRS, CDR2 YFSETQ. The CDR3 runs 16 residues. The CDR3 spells CASSLAARQGVTEAFF. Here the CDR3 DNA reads TGCGCCAGCAGCTTGGCTGCTAGACAGGGAGTTACTGAAGCTTTCTTT.

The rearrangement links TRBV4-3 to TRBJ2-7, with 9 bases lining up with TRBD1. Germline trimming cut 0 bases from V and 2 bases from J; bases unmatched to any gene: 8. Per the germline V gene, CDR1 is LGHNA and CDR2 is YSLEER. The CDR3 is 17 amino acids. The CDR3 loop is CASSQDGRDRATYEQYF. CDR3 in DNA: TGCGCCAGCAGCCAAGATGGAAGGGACAGGGCAACCTACGAGCAGTACTTC.

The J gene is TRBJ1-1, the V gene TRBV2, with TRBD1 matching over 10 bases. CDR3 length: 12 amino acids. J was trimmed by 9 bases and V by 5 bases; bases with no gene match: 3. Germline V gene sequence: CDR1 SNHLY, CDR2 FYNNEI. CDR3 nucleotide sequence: TGTGCCAGCAGTCGTGACAGGGGGCAAGCTTTCTTT. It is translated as CASSRDRGQAFF.

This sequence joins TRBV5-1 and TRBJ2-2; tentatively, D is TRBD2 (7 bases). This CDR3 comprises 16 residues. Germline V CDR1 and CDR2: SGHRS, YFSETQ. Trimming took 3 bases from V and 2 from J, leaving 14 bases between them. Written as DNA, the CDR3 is TGCGCCAGCAGCTCGGCGGGGGCTGTCAACACCGGGGAGCTGTTTTTT. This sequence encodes CASSSAGAVNTGELFF.

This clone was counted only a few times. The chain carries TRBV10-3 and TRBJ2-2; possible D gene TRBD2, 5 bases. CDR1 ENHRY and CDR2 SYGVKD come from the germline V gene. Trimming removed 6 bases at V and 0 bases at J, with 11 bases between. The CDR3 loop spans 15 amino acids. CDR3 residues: CAISAGRTNTGELFF. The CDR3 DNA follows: TGTGCCATCAGCGCGGGCAGGACGAACACCGGGGAGCTGTTTTTT.

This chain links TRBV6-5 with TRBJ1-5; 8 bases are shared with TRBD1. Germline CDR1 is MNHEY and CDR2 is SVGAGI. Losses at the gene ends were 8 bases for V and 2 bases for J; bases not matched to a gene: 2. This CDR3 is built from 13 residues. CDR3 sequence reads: CASSDRGNQPQHF. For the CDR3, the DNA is TGTGCCAGCTCGGACAGGGGCAATCAGCCCCAGCATTTT.

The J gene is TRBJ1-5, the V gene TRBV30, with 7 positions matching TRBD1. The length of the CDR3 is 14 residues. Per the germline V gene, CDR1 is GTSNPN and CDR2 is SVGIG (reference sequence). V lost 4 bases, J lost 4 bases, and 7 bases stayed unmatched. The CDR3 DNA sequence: TGTGCCTGGAAGGGGCCACAGGGGAATCAGCCCCAGCATTTT. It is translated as CAWKGPQGNQPQHF.

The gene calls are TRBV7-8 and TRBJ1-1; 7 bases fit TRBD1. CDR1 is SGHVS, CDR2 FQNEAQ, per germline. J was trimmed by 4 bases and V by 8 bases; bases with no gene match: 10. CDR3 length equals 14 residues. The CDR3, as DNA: TGTGCCAGCTATGGCAGGGGGGCTTCCACTGAAGCTTTCTTT. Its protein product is CASYGRGASTEAFF.

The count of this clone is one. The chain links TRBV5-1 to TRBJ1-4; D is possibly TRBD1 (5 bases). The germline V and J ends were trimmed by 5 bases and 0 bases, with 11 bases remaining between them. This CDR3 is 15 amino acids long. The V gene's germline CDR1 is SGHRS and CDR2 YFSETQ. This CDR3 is CASSYQGATNEKLFF. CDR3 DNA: TGCGCCAGCAGTTATCAGGGCGCAACTAATGAAAAACTGTTTTTT.

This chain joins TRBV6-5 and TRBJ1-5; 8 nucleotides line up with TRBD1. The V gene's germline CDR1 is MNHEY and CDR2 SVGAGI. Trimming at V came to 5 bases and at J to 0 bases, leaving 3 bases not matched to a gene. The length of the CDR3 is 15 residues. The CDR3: CASSRDRTSNQPQHF. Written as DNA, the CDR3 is TGTGCCAGCAGTCGGGACAGGACTAGCAATCAGCCCCAGCATTTT.

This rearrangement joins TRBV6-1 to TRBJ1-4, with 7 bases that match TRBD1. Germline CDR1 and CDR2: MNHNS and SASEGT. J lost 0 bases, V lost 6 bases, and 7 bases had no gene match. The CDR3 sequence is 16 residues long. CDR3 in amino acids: CASRETGAATNEKLFF. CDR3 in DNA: TGTGCCAGCAGAGAAACAGGGGCCGCAACTAATGAAAAACTGTTTTTT.

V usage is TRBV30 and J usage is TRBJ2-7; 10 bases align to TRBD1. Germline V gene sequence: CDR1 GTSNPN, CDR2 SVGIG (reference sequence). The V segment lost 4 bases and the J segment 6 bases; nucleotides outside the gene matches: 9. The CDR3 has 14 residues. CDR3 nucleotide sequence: TGTGCCTGGAAACGGACAGGGGGGGGTCCCGAGCAGTACTTC. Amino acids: CAWKRTGGGPEQYF. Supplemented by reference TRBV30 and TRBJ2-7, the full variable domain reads SQTIHQWPATLVQPVGSPLSLECTVEGTSNPNLYWYRQAAGRGLQLLFYSVGIGQISSEVPQNLSASRPQDRQFILSSKKLLLSDSGFYLCAWKRTGGGPEQYFGPGTRLTVT.